This is a list of T cell receptor beta chains from one sample in a study of glioma-infiltrating T cells after dendritic cell vaccination. The repertoire was sequenced with immunoSEQ multiplex PCR; TCRdb's copy has only in-frame clones and lacks some. The sample lists roughly 85,000 clones, 75% to 90% occurring once. This material consisted of blood, taken after dendritic cell vaccination. Receptors were obtained from a human donor with glioblastoma. Each CDR3 is given with its conserved first and last residue. The D gene is left open where the match is weak. Size values are once, few and many counts, or a class for expanded clones, and some rows have none.

cdr3_length	v_call	clone_size	j_call	d_call	cdr3_nt	cdr3_aa
15	TRBV11-2	-	TRBJ1-5	TRBD1	TGTGCCAGCAGCTTAACAGGGGGGAGCAATCAGCCCCAGCATTTT	CASSLTGGSNQPQHF
15	TRBV9	-	TRBJ2-2	-	TGTGCCAGCAGCGTAGGTGGCCTGAACACCGGGGAGCTGTTTTTT	CASSVGGLNTGELFF
17	TRBV2	-	TRBJ2-3	TRBD1	TGTGCCAGCAGGCTTCCTCGACAGGGTGGGGGCACAGATACGCAGTATTTT	CASRLPRQGGGTDTQYF
16	TRBV5-1	-	TRBJ1-4	TRBD1	TGCGCCAGCAGCACCGGACAGGGAACCACTAATGAAAAACTGTTTTTT	CASSTGQGTTNEKLFF
11	TRBV6-5	-	TRBJ1-4	-	TGTGCCAGCAGTGACAGAGAAAAACTGTTTTTT	CASSDREKLFF
15	TRBV6-4	-	TRBJ2-3	TRBD1	TGTGCCAGCAGTGACGGACAGGGGGCCACAGATACGCAGTATTTT	CASSDGQGATDTQYF
15	TRBV19	-	TRBJ2-7	TRBD1	TGTGCCAGTAGTATATTGACAGGGGTCTCCTACGAGCAGTACTTC	CASSILTGVSYEQYF
15	TRBV27	-	TRBJ2-7	TRBD2	TGTGCCAGCGGACTAGCGGGAGTTATAGCCTACGAGCAGTACTTC	CASGLAGVIAYEQYF
15	TRBV4-1	-	TRBJ1-4	TRBD1	TGCGCCAGCAGCCAACCGAACAGGGGAAGAGAAAAACTGTTTTTT	CASSQPNRGREKLFF
14	TRBV5-1	-	TRBJ1-5	TRBD1	TGCGCCAGCAGCCCGGGGACAGGGTCACAGCCCCAGCATTTT	CASSPGTGSQPQHF
16	TRBV28	-	TRBJ2-7	TRBD1	TGTGCCAGCAGTTTTTCGGACAGGGGTATACTCTACGAGCAGTACTTC	CASSFSDRGILYEQYF
20	TRBV19	-	TRBJ2-1	TRBD2	TGTGCCAGTAGTGCAGCGGGGGGGGACTTGGGGACAAGCTCCTACAATGAGCAGTTCTTC	CASSAAGGDLGTSSYNEQFF
16	TRBV7-9	-	TRBJ1-2	-	TGTGCCAGCAGCCATGGGGCCCAGGGTTTGGACTATGGCTACACCTTC	CASSHGAQGLDYGYTF
15	TRBV5-1	-	TRBJ2-7	TRBD1	TGCGCCAGCAGCACTACGACAGGGAACCCCTACGAGCAGTACTTC	CASSTTTGNPYEQYF
15	TRBV5-1	-	TRBJ1-4	-	TGCGCCAGCAGTTTACAGGGTGCAACTAATGAAAAACTGTTTTTT	CASSLQGATNEKLFF
16	TRBV18	-	TRBJ1-3	-	TGTGCCAGCTCACCACCACAGTCGAACTCTGGAAACACCATATATTTT	CASSPPQSNSGNTIYF
10	TRBV29-1	-	TRBJ1-1	-	TGCAGCGTTGCGAGGACTGAAGCTTTCTTT	CSVARTEAFF
13	TRBV27	-	TRBJ1-3	-	TGTGCCAGCAGGGCTAGTGCTGGAAACACCATATATTTT	CASRASAGNTIYF
14	TRBV11-2	-	TRBJ2-1	TRBD2	TGTGCCAGCAGCTTACGGGGACTATACAATGAGCAGTTCTTC	CASSLRGLYNEQFF
14	TRBV6-5	-	TRBJ2-7	-	TGTGCCAGCAGTTACCAGCAGGGCTCCTACGAGCAGTACTTC	CASSYQQGSYEQYF
14	TRBV7-2	-	TRBJ2-7	TRBD2	TGTGCCAGCACCCTTAGCGGGAGCGGATACGAGCAGTACTTC	CASTLSGSGYEQYF
15	TRBV7-9	-	TRBJ2-1	TRBD1	TGTGCCAGCAGCTTATCGGGACAGGGGCGCAATGAGCAGTTCTTC	CASSLSGQGRNEQFF
17	TRBV4-1	-	TRBJ2-3	TRBD2	TGCGCCAGCAGCCATTCCCGACTAGCGGGAGGGCCGGATACGCAGTATTTT	CASSHSRLAGGPDTQYF
14	TRBV6-1	-	TRBJ2-7	-	TGTGCCAGCAGTACCAGGGGATCAAGATACGAGCAGTACTTC	CASSTRGSRYEQYF
18	TRBV25-1	-	TRBJ2-1	TRBD1	TGTGCCAGCACATCGGGACAGGGGGGATTTGGCTCCTACAATGAGCAGTTCTTC	CASTSGQGGFGSYNEQFF
13	TRBV19	once	TRBJ2-2	-	TGTGCCAGTAGTATTCTGTACACCGGGGAGCTGTTTTTT	CASSILYTGELFF
12	TRBV19	-	TRBJ2-1	-	TGTGCCAGTAGTATCCTAGAGGATGAGCAGTTCTTC	CASSILEDEQFF
14	TRBV7-2	few	TRBJ2-2	-	TGTGCCAGCAGCTCTGACAGGCCTACCGGGGAGCTGTTTTTT	CASSSDRPTGELFF
14	TRBV5-1	-	TRBJ2-1	TRBD2	TGCGCCAGCAGCTCGACTAGCGAAGGCAATGAGCAGTTCTTC	CASSSTSEGNEQFF
15	TRBV4-3	-	TRBJ1-2	-	TGCGCCAGCAGCCAAGAGATACAGGGAATCTATGGCTACACCTTC	CASSQEIQGIYGYTF
16	TRBV6-5	-	TRBJ2-3	TRBD2	TGTGCCAGCAGTTATAGGGTAGCGGGAGGCACAGATACGCAGTATTTT	CASSYRVAGGTDTQYF
14	TRBV28	-	TRBJ2-7	-	TGTGCCAGCAGTGCCGGCGGCTTCCCGTACGAGCAGTACTTC	CASSAGGFPYEQYF
14	TRBV9	once	TRBJ2-3	TRBD2	TGTGCCAGCAGCTTAGCGGGAGGAGCAGATACGCAGTATTTT	CASSLAGGADTQYF
13	TRBV5-1	-	TRBJ1-3	-	TGCGCCAGCAGCGAGGGGGTTGGAAACACCATATATTTT	CASSEGVGNTIYF
15	TRBV13	-	TRBJ2-7	-	TGTGCCAGCAGCTTTCCCTTTGGCGGAATCTACGAGCAGTACTTC	CASSFPFGGIYEQYF
14	TRBV7-8	-	TRBJ1-2	-	TGTGCCAGCAGCTTAGCGAATGCCGCGACAGGCTACACCTTC	CASSLANAATGYTF
15	TRBV7-8	-	TRBJ2-1	-	TGTGCCAGCAGCTTATTAGTCAGGGTGTACAATGAGCAGTTCTTC	CASSLLVRVYNEQFF
12	TRBV19	-	TRBJ1-4	TRBD1	TGTGCCTCAGGGGGTGGGTATGAAAAACTGTTTTTT	CASGGGYEKLFF
15	TRBV5-1	-	TRBJ1-2	TRBD1	TGCGCCAGCAGCTTGTTTGGACAGGGGGTGGGCGGCTACACCTTC	CASSLFGQGVGGYTF
11	TRBV28	once	TRBJ2-7	-	TGTGCCAGCAGTCTTACCTACGAGCAGTACTTC	CASSLTYEQYF
12	TRBV28	-	TRBJ2-7	-	TGTGCCAGCCAGGGGTTTACCTACGAGCAGTACTTC	CASQGFTYEQYF
13	TRBV7-7	-	TRBJ2-7	-	TGTGCCAGCAGCTTAGGAAGGGGTTACGAGCAGTACTTC	CASSLGRGYEQYF
16	TRBV5-1	-	TRBJ1-1	-	TGCGCCAGCAGCCCCTTGGCAGGGAAACTGAACACTGAAGCTTTCTTT	CASSPLAGKLNTEAFF
17	TRBV7-9	once	TRBJ2-4	TRBD2	TGTGCCAGCAGCCCCACGACTAGCGGGAGTTCAAAAAACATTCAGTACTTC	CASSPTTSGSSKNIQYF
13	TRBV10-3	-	TRBJ1-1	-	TGTGCCATCAGTCGGGAAGCAGGGGTTGAAGCTTTCTTT	CAISREAGVEAFF
20	TRBV5-1	-	TRBJ1-3	TRBD1	TGCGCCAGCAGCTTGGAGCCAGGGGGCGCGATTTTGGGATCTGGAAACACCATATATTTT	CASSLEPGGAILGSGNTIYF
12	TRBV11-2	-	TRBJ2-7	-	TGTGCCAGCAGCTCTAAGGGGAGGGAGCAGTACTTC	CASSSKGREQYF
13	TRBV6-5	-	TRBJ2-7	-	TGTGCCAGCAGCACGCGACAAGCCGGCGAGCAGTACTTC	CASSTRQAGEQYF
16	TRBV2	few	TRBJ2-3	TRBD1	TGTGCCATCCCTCCCGGACAGGCCTTTAGCACAGATACGCAGTATTTT	CAIPPGQAFSTDTQYF
16	TRBV10-2	-	TRBJ2-3	-	TGCGCCAGCAGTGGCCCCGTGTGGCTCCGCACAGATACGCAGTATTTT	CASSGPVWLRTDTQYF
15	TRBV5-1	-	TRBJ2-3	-	TGCGCCAGCAGCCGAAGGGGGTCAGGGACAGATACGCAGTATTTT	CASSRRGSGTDTQYF